Each of the 27 T cell receptor beta chains below was sequenced from the same sample in a study of CD8+ T cells in alopecia areata. Indicated treatment: oral pan-JAK inhibitor, 5-10 mg twice daily. Extracted from the samples, RNA was reverse transcribed into cDNA to serve as the sequencing template. Measured with immunoSEQ multiplex PCR; TCRdb has only the in-frame clones, and not every one. The sample includes 100,000 to 150,000 clones, 61% seen only once; the top ten take 4.5% to 6%. This specimen was CD4+ T cells sorted from blood, taken at week 4, from a patient treated with tofacitinib. The receptors shown here come from a human donor with alopecia areata.

The count of this clone is one. This chain joins TRBV30 and TRBJ2-1; 8 nucleotides line up with TRBD2. Germline CDR1 and CDR2: GTSNPN and SVGIG (reference sequence). The CDR3 length is 14 residues. The V gene end was trimmed by 7 bases and the J gene end by 4 bases; junction bases not matched to a gene: 9. The chain's CDR3 is CASRVAGNYNEQFF. The CDR3, as DNA: TGTGCCTCTCGTGTAGCGGGGAATTACAATGAGCAGTTCTTC.

The V and J genes are TRBV2 and TRBJ1-1; D uncertain. V was clipped by 5 bases and J by 1 base, with 11 bases between them. The germline V gene encodes CDR1 SNHLY and CDR2 FYNNEI. The CDR3 covers 14 residues. This chain's CDR3 is CASSPNVGNTEAFF. The CDR3 nucleotides read TGTGCCAGCAGTCCAAACGTGGGGAACACTGAAGCTTTCTTT.

This clone was found a few times. The CDR3 protein is CASSLDREGNTIYF. As DNA, the CDR3 is TGTGCCAGCAGCTTGGACAGGGAAGGAAACACCATATATTTT. The chain employs TRBV7-3 and TRBJ1-3, with 8 bases fitting TRBD1. V shed 3 bases, J shed 4 bases, and the junction held 2 bases outside the gene matches. This CDR3 has 14 amino acids. CDR1 is SGHTA and CDR2 is FQGTGA in the germline V gene.

With regard to this clone: Other DNA sequences within the sample encode an identical CDR3. V gene TRBV29-1 combines with J gene TRBJ2-5; either TRBD1 or TRBD2 may supply D (5 bases each). Germline V gene data show CDR1 as SQVTM and CDR2 as ANQGSEA. The CDR3 has 12 residues. V gave up 4 bases and J gave up 2 bases, with 8 bases separating them. The CDR3: CSVAGGQETQYF. Here the CDR3 DNA reads TGCAGCGTTGCTGGGGGACAAGAGACCCAGTACTTC.

This chain joins TRBV29-1 and TRBJ2-1, with a possible D match to TRBD1 (5 bases). The CDR3 is made up of 16 amino acids. The germline gives CDR1 SQVTM, CDR2 ANQGSEA. V shed 5 bases and J shed 5 bases, with 22 bases lying between them. The CDR3, as DNA: TGCAGCGTTTTGTCCCATACAGGTTACGGGCACAATGAGCAGTTCTTC. Protein sequence: CSVLSHTGYGHNEQFF.

The J gene is TRBJ1-2, the V gene TRBV29-1; D gene unclear. The ends were cut back, 0 bases at V and 4 bases at J, with 6 bases in the middle. The CDR3 is 12 residues long. Per the germline V gene, CDR1 is SQVTM and CDR2 is ANQGSEA. CDR3: CSVEDTFYGYTF. The CDR3 region has the DNA TGCAGCGTTGAAGACACGTTCTATGGCTACACCTTC.

This clone occurred a few times. This rearrangement joins TRBV6-5 to TRBJ2-7, with D tentatively TRBD1 (6 bases). Germline values: CDR1 MNHEY, CDR2 SVGAGI. The CDR3 runs to 16 residues. Trimming took 4 bases from V and 5 from J, leaving 21 bases between them. The CDR3 is CASSSGLTRGSDEQYF. The CDR3 DNA reads TGTGCCAGCAGTTCGGGTTTAACCAGGGGAAGCGACGAGCAGTACTTC.

V usage is TRBV15 and J usage is TRBJ2-7; TRBD1 might be the D (6 bases). This CDR3 contains 13 residues. Trimming took off 3 bases at V and 4 bases at J, with 10 bases between the two ends. Germline assignment: CDR1 LNHNV and CDR2 YYDKDF (reference sequence). In nucleotides, the CDR3 is TGTGCCACCAGCAGTCGAGGGGGATACGAGCAGTACTTC. Its protein product is CATSSRGGYEQYF.

The CDR3 here is CASDSLGRAYF. As DNA, the CDR3 is TGTGCCAGCGATAGCCTGGGCAGGGCGTATTTT. This rearrangement joins TRBV2 to TRBJ2-3; TRBD1 might be the D (5 bases). V was pared by 8 bases and J by 14 bases, with 17 bases between. The CDR3 sequence is 11 residues long. Germline V gene sequence: CDR1 SNHLY, CDR2 FYNNEI.

The chain joins TRBV23-1 to TRBJ2-1, with 8 nucleotides matching TRBD1. TRBV23-1 is marked as an open reading frame, function uncertain. There are 16 residues in the CDR3. V dropped 10 bases and J dropped 2; count of bases not matched to a gene: 13. The CDR3 DNA sequence: TGCGCCAACCACGAATCTGACAGGGGACCCTACAATGAGCAGTTCTTC. Translated, it gives CANHESDRGPYNEQFF.

V and J are TRBV18 and TRBJ2-5, with D hard to call. The CDR3 covers 12 residues. V lost 2 bases to trimming and J lost 5 bases, with 6 bases between them. The V gene's germline CDR1 is KGHSH and CDR2 LQKENI. This CDR3 reads CASSPGMETQYF. The CDR3 bases are TGTGCCAGCTCACCAGGAATGGAGACCCAGTACTTC.

The rearrangement links TRBV10-3 to TRBJ1-2; TRBD1 agrees at 8 bases. The germline CDR1 and CDR2 sequences are ENHRY and SYGVKD. Trimming took 6 bases from V and 6 from J; bases not matched to a gene: 9. The CDR3 consists of 14 residues. The CDR3 DNA reads as TGTGCCATCAGCCTTGGACAGGGTGAAGATGGCTACACCTTC. It translates to CAISLGQGEDGYTF.

This clone was detected many times. The chain employs TRBV7-2 and TRBJ1-2, with D hard to call. Per the germline V gene, CDR1 is SGHTA and CDR2 is FQGNSA. This CDR3 region has 12 residues. Trimming stripped 5 bases from V and 3 bases from J, with 7 bases between. Written as DNA, the CDR3 is TGTGCCAGCAGCCCGCACGACTATGGCTACACCTTC. As protein: CASSPHDYGYTF.

V usage is TRBV11-2 and J usage is TRBJ2-1, with D perhaps matching TRBD2 (5 bases). Germline values: CDR1 SGHAT, CDR2 FQNNGV. The CDR3 contains 13 residues. Trimming stripped 4 bases from V and 11 bases from J, with 15 bases between. The CDR3 coding sequence is TGTGCCAGCAGCTCTACGAGCGGTTTTCAGCAGTTCTTC. Amino acid sequence: CASSSTSGFQQFF. Supplemented by reference TRBV11-2 and TRBJ2-1, the full variable domain reads EAGVAQSPRYKIIEKRQSVAFWCNPISGHATLYWYQQILGQGPKLLIQFQNNGVVDDSQLPKDRFSAERLKGVDSTLKIQPAKLEDSAVYLCASSSTSGFQQFFGPGTRLTVL.

The chain uses TRBV30 and TRBJ2-5; D is unclear. V was clipped by 0 bases and J by 1 base, with 6 bases between them. CDR1 is GTSNPN and CDR2 is SVGIG in the germline V gene (reference sequence). The CDR3 spans 13 residues. The CDR3 spells CAWSVHFQETQYF. CDR3 DNA sequence: TGTGCCTGGAGTGTTCACTTCCAAGAGACCCAGTACTTC.

V usage is TRBV15 and J usage is TRBJ2-3; D is ambiguous. The V and J ends lost 0 bases and 2 bases respectively, with 9 bases between them. CDR1 is LNHNV and CDR2 is YYDKDF in the germline V gene (reference sequence). The CDR3 is 15 amino acids. This chain's CDR3 is CATSRDGQFTDTQYF. The CDR3 bases are TGTGCCACCAGCAGAGATGGGCAATTCACAGATACGCAGTATTTT.

This chain joins TRBV30 and TRBJ1-1; D remains unclear. V was cut by 5 bases and J by 5 bases, with 9 bases left in between. The CDR3 runs to 11 residues. The V gene's germline CDR1 is GTSNPN and CDR2 SVGIG (reference sequence). The CDR3 region has the DNA TGTGCCTGGTCTTTTGGAACTGAAGCTTTCTTT. It codes for CAWSFGTEAFF. Drawing the rest from reference TRBV30 and TRBJ1-1, the complete variable domain is SQTIHQWPATLVQPVGSPLSLECTVEGTSNPNLYWYRQAAGRGLQLLFYSVGIGQISSEVPQNLSASRPQDRQFILSSKKLLLSDSGFYLCAWSFGTEAFFGQGTRLTVV.

This clone was seen more than once but under ten times. The rearrangement links TRBV19 to TRBJ2-1; a possible D gene is TRBD1 (8 bases). Per germline, CDR1 LNHDA and CDR2 SQIVND (reference sequence). Trimming removed 8 bases from V and 6 bases from J, with 17 bases in between. The CDR3 totals 14 residues. This CDR3 reads CASGEGTGFNEQFF. DNA of the CDR3: TGTGCCAGTGGGGAGGGGACAGGTTTCAATGAGCAGTTCTTC. Complete variable domain (other parts from reference TRBV19 and TRBJ2-1): DGGITQSPKYLFRKEGQNVTLSCEQNLNHDAMYWYRQDPGQGLRLIYYSQIVNDFQKGDIAEGYSVSREKKESFPLTVTSAQKNPTAFYLCASGEGTGFNEQFFGPGTRLTVL.

The chain carries TRBV2 and TRBJ2-5; 7 bases are shared with TRBD2. The germline V gene encodes CDR1 SNHLY and CDR2 FYNNEI. The CDR3 contains 14 residues. V gave up 0 bases and J gave up 5 bases; unmatched junction bases: 3. CDR3 amino acids: CASSEALGGETQYF. The CDR3 DNA reads TGTGCCAGCAGTGAAGCGCTGGGGGGGGAGACCCAGTACTTC.

This clone was seen a few times. The CDR3: CASSLGQLSYGYTF. The CDR3 DNA reads TGTGCCAGCAGCCTTGGACAGCTAAGCTATGGCTACACCTTC. This chain uses TRBV7-2 with TRBJ1-2, with D possibly matching TRBD1 (6 bases). The V gene's germline CDR1 is SGHTA and CDR2 FQGNSA. CDR3 length: 14 amino acids. V was clipped by 5 bases and J by 4 bases, with 14 bases between them.

The chain uses TRBV27 and TRBJ1-2; 7 nucleotides align to TRBD1. Germline V gene lookup returns CDR1 MNHEY and CDR2 SMNVEV (reference sequence). With 5 bases clipped from V and 7 bases from J, the junction kept 10 bases outside the gene matches. The CDR3 is 14 residues long. The CDR3, as DNA: TGTGCCAGCAGTCACATACAGGGGAGAGGTGGCTACACCTTC. Amino acid sequence: CASSHIQGRGGYTF.

V and J are TRBV29-1 and TRBJ1-2; 8 nucleotides align to TRBD1. Germline CDR1 SQVTM, CDR2 ANQGSEA. V lost 5 bases, J lost 4 bases, and 9 bases stayed unmatched. The CDR3 is made up of 14 amino acids. CDR3 bases: TGCAGCGTTACTGACAGGGGAGGAGGCTATGGCTACACCTTC. Protein sequence: CSVTDRGGGYGYTF. Filled out from reference TRBV29-1 and TRBJ1-2, the complete variable domain reads SAVISQKPSRDICQRGTSLTIQCQVDSQVTMMFWYRQQPGQSLTLIATANQGSEATYESGFVIDKFPISRPNLTFSTLTVSNMSPEDSSIYLCSVTDRGGGYGYTFGSGTRLTVV.

The CDR3 loop is CASSLASAGTGSQETQYF. The CDR3 DNA is TGCGCCAGCAGCTTGGCTTCCGCCGGGACAGGGAGCCAAGAGACCCAGTACTTC. The V gene is TRBV5-1, the J gene TRBJ2-5, with 9 nucleotides matching TRBD1. V dropped 0 bases and J dropped 1; count of bases not matched to a gene: 10. Germline V gene data show CDR1 as SGHRS and CDR2 as YFSETQ. The CDR3 spans 18 residues.

The rearrangement uses TRBV6-1 and TRBJ1-5, with 10 bases aligning to TRBD1. The CDR3 extends over 14 amino acids. With 5 bases clipped from V and 6 bases from J, the junction kept 4 bases outside the gene matches. Germline CDR1 and CDR2: MNHNS and SASEGT. CDR3 bases: TGTGCCAGCAGTCCCTGGGACAGGGGTCAGCCCCAGCATTTT. This encodes CASSPWDRGQPQHF.

The chain couples TRBV4-1 to TRBJ2-5; TRBD1 agrees at 7 bases. The germline CDR1 and CDR2 sequences are MGHRA and YSYEKL. The CDR3 contains 15 residues. V shed 4 bases and J 2 bases; nucleotides not matched to a gene: 7. The CDR3 DNA follows: TGCGCCAGCAGCCGGAGACAGGGTTTGCAAGAGACCCAGTACTTC. Translation: CASSRRQGLQETQYF.

The chain joins TRBV29-1 to TRBJ2-1, with D perhaps TRBD1 (6 bases). V was shortened by 6 bases and J by 5 bases, with 17 bases between the two germline ends. Germline values: CDR1 SQVTM, CDR2 ANQGSEA. The CDR3 is 14 amino acids. CDR3 loop: CSVATGTLDNEQFF. The CDR3 DNA reads as TGCAGCGTCGCAACCGGGACACTAGACAATGAGCAGTTCTTC.

The V call is TRBV29-1, the J call TRBJ1-1; D is uncertain. CDR3 length equals 13 residues. Germline values: CDR1 SQVTM, CDR2 ANQGSEA. V was pared by 4 bases and J by 1 base, with 10 bases between. The CDR3 DNA is TGCAGCGTTGTACAACAGAAGAACACTGAAGCTTTCTTT. This encodes CSVVQQKNTEAFF.